A single sample gave rise to the 13 T cell receptor beta chains below, sequenced in a study of T cell responses to AZD1222 COVID-19 vaccine. Profiling relied on immunoSEQ multiplex PCR, and the TCRdb table lists in-frame clones only, not all of them. Here the sample spans about 66,000 clones, over 80% being singletons. The input for sequencing was peripheral blood, taken 28 days after the second dose of the MenACWY control vaccine. These receptors all come from an adult who received the MenACWY meningococcal vaccine as a control.

The gene calls are TRBV7-9 and TRBJ2-7; D unresolved. V lost 5 bases to trimming and J lost 0 bases, with 11 bases between them. Germline loops: CDR1 SEHNR, CDR2 FQNEAQ (reference sequence). The CDR3 totals 14 residues. The CDR3 region has the DNA TGTGCCAGCAGCCCCGGTGAATTCTCCTACGAGCAGTACTTC. Its translation is CASSPGEFSYEQYF.

The sample holds a few counts of this clone. The genes are TRBV3-1 (or the pseudogene TRBV3-2) and TRBJ2-7; no clear D. Trimming took off 4 bases at V and 0 bases at J, with 4 bases between the two ends. The CDR3 loop spans 12 amino acids. Germline V lookup: CDR1 LGHDT, CDR2 YNNKEL (reference sequence). This chain's CDR3 is CASSRSSYEQYF. In DNA form, the CDR3 reads TGTGCCAGCAGCCGAAGCTCCTACGAGCAGTACTTC.

This chain uses TRBV6-5 with TRBJ1-5, with TRBD1 identical over 8 bases. The CDR3 has 14 residues. After removal of 8 bases from V and 3 bases from J, the junction contained 6 bases not matched to a gene. Per germline, CDR1 MNHEY and CDR2 SVGAGI. The CDR3 protein is CASHRGFANQPQHF. Written as DNA, the CDR3 is TGTGCCAGCCACAGGGGGTTTGCCAATCAGCCCCAGCATTTT.

This chain's CDR3 is CATSDGGTADRNTIYF. Written as DNA, the CDR3 is TGTGCCACCAGTGATGGAGGGACAGCCGATAGAAACACCATATATTTT. The chain recombines TRBV24-1 with TRBJ1-3, with 7 bases fitting TRBD1. Germline CDR1 and CDR2: KGHDR and SFDVKD. J gave up 5 bases and V 3 bases, and 9 bases lay outside the gene matches. This CDR3 is 16 amino acids long.

This chain joins TRBV18 and TRBJ1-3, with D possibly TRBD1 on 6 matching bases. Looked up from germline, CDR1 is KGHSH and CDR2 is LQKENI. Trimming left V 3 bases short and J 2 bases short, with 14 bases between. The CDR3 spans 16 residues. CDR3 region: CASSPNLGGTGNTIYF. The DNA for the CDR3 is TGTGCCAGCTCACCTAATCTAGGGGGAACTGGAAACACCATATATTTT.

The chain is built from TRBV27 and TRBJ1-1; the match to TRBD1 covers 10 bases. This CDR3 is built from 14 residues. V was clipped by 3 bases and J by 4 bases; unmatched bases: 2. In germline, CDR1 is MNHEY, CDR2 SMNVEV (reference sequence). The DNA for the CDR3 is TGTGCCAGCAGTTTGGGACAGGGGATCACTGAAGCTTTCTTT. It yields the protein CASSLGQGITEAFF.

The rearrangement uses TRBV6-5 and TRBJ2-7; TRBD1 or TRBD2 may be the D gene (5 bases each). Looked up from germline, CDR1 is MNHEY and CDR2 is SVGAGI. V dropped 6 bases and J dropped 4 bases, with 16 bases sitting between them. The CDR3 is made up of 14 amino acids. CDR3 DNA: TGTGCCAGCAGAGACCCCCGGTGGGGGTACGAGCAGTACTTC. Protein sequence: CASRDPRWGYEQYF.

The chain carries TRBV19 and TRBJ2-5; perhaps D is TRBD1 or TRBD2 (5 bases each). The CDR3 runs to 13 residues. V was pared by 4 bases and J by 5 bases, with 11 bases between. Germline V lookup: CDR1 LNHDA, CDR2 SQIVND (reference sequence). The CDR3 bases are TGTGCCAGTAGTAAATCCGGGACGGAGACCCAGTACTTC. This gives the protein CASSKSGTETQYF.

The chain combines TRBV27 with TRBJ2-7; the match to TRBD1 covers 8 bases. This CDR3 has 15 amino acids. Germline-derived CDR1 and CDR2 are MNHEY and SMNVEV (reference sequence). After removal of 5 bases from V and 3 bases from J, the junction contained 9 bases not matched to a gene. In nucleotides, the CDR3 is TGTGCCAGCAGTCCCGGACAGGGAGCGAACTACGAGCAGTACTTC. It is translated as CASSPGQGANYEQYF.

The rearrangement uses TRBV5-1 and TRBJ1-6; no firm D call. This CDR3 region has 14 residues. Trimming shortened V by 0 bases and J by 4 bases, and 5 bases separated the two germline ends. From germline, CDR1 is SGHRS and CDR2 YFSETQ. CDR3 loop: CASSLDRYNSPLHF. The CDR3 nucleotides are TGCGCCAGCAGCTTGGACAGATATAATTCACCCCTCCACTTT. Complete variable domain (other parts from reference TRBV5-1 and TRBJ1-6): KAGVTQTPRYLIKTRGQQVTLSCSPISGHRSVSWYQQTPGQGLQFLFEYFSETQRNKGNFPGRFSGRQFSNSRSEMNVSTLELGDSALYLCASSLDRYNSPLHFGNGTRLTVT.

With regard to this clone: Relative to the germline gene, one junction end is altered; a read error may explain this. V usage is TRBV6-5 and J usage is TRBJ1-5, with D uncertain. Germline V gives CDR1 MNHEY, CDR2 SVGAGI. The CDR3 is 12 residues long. CDR3 in amino acids: CASSYSDQPQHF. CDR3 bases: TGTGCCAGCAGTTATAGCGATCAGCCCCAGCATTTT.

This chain links TRBV7-3 with TRBJ1-1; possibly TRBD1 for D (6 bases). The CDR3 covers 14 residues. Trimming took off 5 bases at V and 1 base at J, with 11 bases between the two ends. CDR1 is SGHTA, CDR2 FQGTGA, per germline. CDR3 protein: CASSPGQSNTEAFF. The CDR3 DNA follows: TGTGCCAGCAGCCCCGGACAGTCGAACACTGAAGCTTTCTTT.

The rearrangement uses TRBV6-6 and TRBJ1-3, with D hard to call. CDR3 length: 15 residues. The V gene lost 2 bases and the J gene lost 2 bases, with 10 bases spanning the gap. Germline assignment: CDR1 MNHNY and CDR2 SVGAGI (reference sequence). CDR3 sequence reads: CASSYSKTAGNTIYF. CDR3 coding DNA: TGTGCCAGCAGTTACAGTAAGACGGCTGGAAACACCATATATTTT.